These 28 T cell receptor beta chains share one sample of origin, sequenced in a study of graft-versus-host responses after intestinal transplantation. Their target antigens are unknown. The data were produced by immunoSEQ multiplex PCR, yet TCRdb's version contains in-frame clones alone and is incomplete. The sample carries 85,000 to 90,000 clones, roughly 92% recorded once. Specimen: unstimulated CD4+ T cells sorted from spleen or lymph node cells, collected before intestinal transplant. These TCRs come from a human donor who received an intestinal transplant.

The chain employs TRBV11-2 and TRBJ1-1; 8 positions match TRBD1. Germline V gives CDR1 SGHAT, CDR2 FQNNGV. The CDR3 totals 15 residues. V dropped 3 bases and J dropped 5; count of bases not matched to a gene: 8. CDR3 DNA sequence: TGTGCCAGCAGCTTTAGTAGTACAGGGGGGACTGAAGCTTTCTTT. Translated: CASSFSSTGGTEAFF. Variable domain in full (rest from reference TRBV11-2 and TRBJ1-1): EAGVAQSPRYKIIEKRQSVAFWCNPISGHATLYWYQQILGQGPKLLIQFQNNGVVDDSQLPKDRFSAERLKGVDSTLKIQPAKLEDSAVYLCASSFSSTGGTEAFFGQGTRLTVV.

The chain is built from TRBV30 and TRBJ2-5, with no clear D. The germline V gene encodes CDR1 GTSNPN and CDR2 SVGIG (reference sequence). V shed 0 bases and J shed 11 bases, with 16 bases lying between them. The CDR3 loop spans 13 amino acids. Written as DNA, the CDR3 is TGTGCCTGGAGTGTATTATCGGGTCTTGAGCAGTACTTC. This sequence encodes CAWSVLSGLEQYF.

The chain combines TRBV4-1 with TRBJ2-5; 10 nucleotides line up with TRBD1. The germline gives CDR1 MGHRA, CDR2 YSYEKL. Trimming at V came to 2 bases and at J to 5 bases, leaving 14 bases not matched to a gene. The CDR3 is 18 amino acids. CDR3 region: CASSQLRTGGQFAETQYF. The CDR3, as DNA: TGCGCCAGCAGCCAACTACGGACAGGGGGTCAATTCGCGGAGACCCAGTACTTC.

This clone was seen a handful of times. The CDR3 here is CASSLRRQGRNTEAFF. The CDR3 DNA is TGTGCCAGCAGCCTTCGAAGACAGGGGCGGAACACTGAAGCTTTCTTT. This rearrangement joins TRBV21-1 to TRBJ1-1; the tabulated D call, TRBD1, remains unverified against the DNA. TRBV21-1 is given as a pseudogene. CDR3 size: 16 residues.

The V gene is TRBV12-5, the J gene TRBJ2-1; D ambiguous. Germline loops: CDR1 LGHNT, CDR2 FRNRAP. V lost 8 bases and J 0 bases, leaving 8 bases between the germline ends. This CDR3 region has 13 residues. CDR3 loop: CASIQSSYNEQFF. The CDR3 DNA is TGTGCTAGTATCCAGAGCTCCTACAATGAGCAGTTCTTC.

This clone was observed a few times. The J gene is TRBJ1-2, the V gene TRBV5-4; 7 bases map to TRBD1. The CDR3 spans 16 residues. Germline V gives CDR1 SGHNT, CDR2 YYREEE (reference sequence). V gave up 0 bases and J gave up 0 bases; unmatched junction bases: 5. CDR3 nucleotides: TGTGCCAGCAGCTTGGGACAGGGTACCCCTAACTATGGCTACACCTTC. The encoded protein is CASSLGQGTPNYGYTF.

The V call is TRBV7-2, the J call TRBJ1-2, with no clear D. The CDR3 spans 12 residues. Trimming took 6 bases from V and 5 from J, leaving 10 bases between them. Germline V gene data show CDR1 as SGHTA and CDR2 as FQGNSA. The CDR3 is CASRPNGYGYTF. CDR3 nucleotides: TGTGCCAGCAGGCCAAATGGGTATGGCTACACCTTC.

The rearrangement uses TRBV7-9 and TRBJ1-5; 8 bases are shared with TRBD1. The CDR3 loop spans 15 amino acids. The V gene's germline CDR1 is SEHNR and CDR2 FQNEAQ (reference sequence). V shed 5 bases and J 3 bases; nucleotides not matched to a gene: 6. CDR3 sequence reads: CASSPQGAHNQPQHF. CDR3 in DNA: TGTGCCAGCAGCCCTCAGGGGGCTCACAATCAGCCCCAGCATTTT.

The chain uses TRBV7-3 and TRBJ1-2, with D hard to call. Looked up from germline, CDR1 is SGHTA and CDR2 is FQGTGA. V lost 2 bases and J 6 bases, leaving 10 bases between the germline ends. The CDR3 length is 13 residues. The CDR3, as DNA: TGTGCCAGCAGCTTATTCCCGGGTGATGGCTACACCTTC. Its protein product is CASSLFPGDGYTF.

CDR3 DNA: TGCGCCAGCAGCTTGGCTAGCGGCCATGAAGGGGACCAAGAGACCCAGTACTTC. Translation: CASSLASGHEGDQETQYF. J is TRBJ2-5 and V is TRBV5-1; 7 bases map to TRBD2. V lost 0 bases, J lost 0 bases, and 11 bases stayed unmatched. Germline lookup yields CDR1 SGHRS and CDR2 YFSETQ. The CDR3 runs to 18 residues.

The chain links TRBV5-4 to TRBJ2-7; no clear D. V shed 2 bases and J shed 2 bases, with 11 bases lying between them. Germline V gives CDR1 SGHNT, CDR2 YYREEE (reference sequence). CDR3 size: 14 residues. CDR3 loop: CASSLRERTYEQYF. Here the CDR3 DNA reads TGTGCCAGCAGCTTAAGGGAACGGACCTACGAGCAGTACTTC.

This sequence joins TRBV18 and TRBJ2-7; no definite D call. V was trimmed by 2 bases and J by 2 bases, leaving 7 bases between them. Per the germline V gene, CDR1 is KGHSH and CDR2 is LQKENI. The CDR3 is 13 residues long. The CDR3 DNA is TGTGCCAGCTCACCAGGGGTTACCTACGAGCAGTACTTC. Translating gives CASSPGVTYEQYF.

The CDR3 loop is CASSPRTSGRFDEQYF. As DNA, the CDR3 is TGTGCCAGCTCACCCAGGACTAGCGGGAGGTTTGATGAGCAGTACTTC. This chain links TRBV18 with TRBJ2-7; TRBD2 matches at 14 bases. V lost 3 bases to trimming and J lost 7 bases; unmatched junction nucleotides: 8. Per the germline V gene, CDR1 is KGHSH and CDR2 is LQKENI. The CDR3 is 16 amino acids.

This sequence joins TRBV2 and TRBJ2-3, with D possibly matching TRBD2 (6 bases). Germline loops: CDR1 SNHLY, CDR2 FYNNEI. Trimming pared 7 bases from V and 2 bases from J, leaving 19 bases between. The CDR3 length is 16 residues. CDR3 DNA: TGTGCCAGCAAGAAGACAAGCGGGTCGACCACAGATACGCAGTATTTT. This translates into CASKKTSGSTTDTQYF.

The chain employs TRBV6-4 and TRBJ1-1; no firm D call. Trimming took 8 bases from V and 1 from J, leaving 11 bases between them. CDR1 is MRHNA, CDR2 SNTAGT, per germline. This CDR3 has 13 residues. The CDR3 loop reads CASSSTRNTEAFF. The CDR3 coding sequence is TGTGCCAGCTCCAGTACAAGGAACACTGAAGCTTTCTTT.

The CDR3 DNA reads TGTGCCACCAGCAGAGATATAAAGGATACCGGGGAGCTGTTTTTT. Translated, it gives CATSRDIKDTGELFF. The chain links TRBV15 to TRBJ2-2; no clear D gene. V dropped 0 bases and J dropped 5 bases, with 10 bases sitting between them. Germline assignment: CDR1 LNHNV and CDR2 YYDKDF (reference sequence). The CDR3 extends over 15 amino acids.

V gene TRBV9 combines with J gene TRBJ1-5; D is unclear. The CDR3 is 13 residues long. CDR1 SGDLS and CDR2 YYNGEE come from the germline V gene. V was shortened by 0 bases and J by 7 bases, with 8 bases between the two germline ends. CDR3 coding DNA: TGTGCCAGCAGCGTAGCTGGTGGGCAGCCCCAGCATTTT. It codes for CASSVAGGQPQHF.

The chain recombines TRBV4-2 with TRBJ1-6; 9 bases align to TRBD1. This CDR3 has 19 residues. Germline lookup yields CDR1 LGHNA and CDR2 YNFKEQ. V was clipped by 3 bases and J by 5 bases; unmatched bases: 14. The CDR3 loop reads CASSHRDRGASYNNSPLHF. The CDR3 DNA is TGTGCCAGCAGCCACCGCGACAGGGGGGCATCCTACAATAATTCACCCCTCCACTTT.

The gene calls are TRBV6-1 and TRBJ2-4, with D unclear. Germline-derived CDR1 and CDR2 are MNHNS and SASEGT. Trimming cost V 10 bases and J 8 bases, with 15 bases left between them. CDR3 size: 12 residues. This CDR3 reads CATSPPTDIQYF. The DNA of the CDR3 is TGTGCCACTTCACCGCCAACGGACATTCAGTACTTC.

As regards this clone: Its ends do not fully match the called genes, so a read error is possible. The chain uses TRBV10-1 and TRBJ2-3; 7 positions agree with TRBD1. CDR1 and CDR2 (germline): WNHNN, SYGVQD (reference sequence). The CDR3 consists of 13 residues. The DNA for the CDR3 is TGCGCCTGCAGTGAGGGGGCCGCAGATACGCAGTATTTT. Translating gives CACSEGAADTQYF.

The J gene is TRBJ2-7, the V gene TRBV6-5; the D is unclear. Trimming took off 6 bases at V and 6 bases at J, with 18 bases between the two ends. Germline V gives CDR1 MNHEY, CDR2 SVGAGI. The CDR3 is 14 amino acids. CDR3 bases: TGTGCCAGCAGCCGCGGACGGAGAGTCGGCGAGCAGTACTTC. This translates into CASSRGRRVGEQYF.

The chain joins TRBV5-1 to TRBJ2-3; weak D call: TRBD2 (5 bases). The CDR3 has 16 amino acids. Germline lookup yields CDR1 SGHRS and CDR2 YFSETQ. Trimming removed 4 bases from V and 5 bases from J, with 20 bases in between. The chain's CDR3 is CASSPDTRTGIDTQYF. In DNA, the CDR3 is TGCGCCAGCAGCCCGGATACTCGGACCGGGATAGATACGCAGTATTTT.

The chain couples TRBV7-9 to TRBJ2-1; 7 bases are a match to TRBD2. Germline assignment: CDR1 SEHNR and CDR2 FQNEAQ (reference sequence). V was pared by 5 bases and J by 10 bases, with 8 bases of the junction left unmatched. The CDR3 extends over 13 amino acids. CDR3 sequence: CASSNRDYGEQFF. Here the CDR3 DNA reads TGTGCCAGCAGCAACCGGGACTACGGGGAGCAGTTCTTC.

The genes are TRBV5-1 and TRBJ1-6, with 7 bases identical to TRBD1. Unmatched junction bases numbered 7, after V lost 3 bases and J lost 7 bases. Germline V lookup: CDR1 SGHRS, CDR2 YFSETQ. This CDR3 spans 15 amino acids. DNA of the CDR3: TGCGCCAGCAGCTCCGATACAGGGGTCAATTCACCCCTCCACTTT. Protein product: CASSSDTGVNSPLHF.

The chain carries TRBV18 and TRBJ2-1; D not resolved. The CDR3 length is 13 residues. Trimming left V 1 base short and J 3 bases short, with 4 bases between. Germline V gene sequence: CDR1 KGHSH, CDR2 LQKENI. The CDR3 protein is CASSPQNYNEQFF. Here the CDR3 DNA reads TGTGCCAGCTCACCACAGAACTACAATGAGCAGTTCTTC.

This clone showed up just once. CDR3 sequence: CASSPTLSTGELFF. The CDR3 coding sequence is TGTGCCAGCAGCCCGACGCTATCCACCGGGGAGCTGTTTTTT. The rearrangement links TRBV7-9 to TRBJ2-2; no definite D call. The CDR3 sequence is 14 residues long. The germline V and J ends were trimmed by 5 bases and 4 bases, with 11 bases remaining between them. The germline gives CDR1 SEHNR, CDR2 FQNEAQ (reference sequence).

The chain is built from TRBV5-1 and TRBJ2-1; 8 bases agree with TRBD1. This CDR3 is built from 16 residues. Germline loops: CDR1 SGHRS, CDR2 YFSETQ. The J segment lost 13 bases and the V segment lost 0 bases, leaving 15 bases of the junction unmatched. The CDR3 is CASSLAGTGRGKGQFF. The DNA of the CDR3 is TGCGCCAGCAGCTTGGCCGGGACAGGCCGAGGTAAGGGCCAGTTCTTC.

The chain has TRBV4-1 and TRBJ2-2; 9 bases line up with TRBD2. V was clipped by 3 bases and J by 6 bases; unmatched bases: 5. This CDR3 comprises 15 residues. Germline V gene data show CDR1 as MGHRA and CDR2 as YSYEKL. CDR3: CASSQLAGVAGELFF. The CDR3 DNA sequence: TGCGCCAGCAGCCAGTTAGCGGGAGTGGCCGGGGAGCTGTTTTTT.